Following are 9 T cell receptor beta chains from one sample sequenced in a study of cytomegalovirus exposure and HLA in healthy donors. Amplification used 60 Vbeta primers and 13 Jbeta primers. Some clones are missing from TCRdb's copy, which holds only in-frame ones; the method was immunoSEQ multiplex PCR. Of around 210,000 clones detected, around 80% appear once; the ten largest clones hold under 0.6%. Sequencing was performed on PBMCs. The origin of the receptors is a boy between 10 and 17 years old in good health and CMV-seronegative.

The rearrangement links TRBV6-5 to TRBJ2-5, with TRBD2 matching over 9 bases. From germline, CDR1 is MNHEY and CDR2 SVGAGI. CDR3 length equals 15 residues. The V segment lost 2 bases and the J segment 3 bases; nucleotides outside the gene matches: 4. As DNA, the CDR3 is TGTGCCAGCAGTTACAGGGTAGCGGGGGAAGAGACCCAGTACTTC. This translates into CASSYRVAGEETQYF.

The V and J genes are TRBV7-6 and TRBJ2-1; tentative D call: TRBD2 (6 bases). This CDR3 is built from 15 residues. Germline V gives CDR1 SGHVS, CDR2 FNYEAQ. Trimming removed 5 bases at V and 0 bases at J, with 11 bases between. CDR3 DNA sequence: TGTGCCAGCAGCGCGGGGCCGAGCTCCTACAATGAGCAGTTCTTC. Translating it yields CASSAGPSSYNEQFF.

The J gene is TRBJ2-7, the V gene TRBV2; 14 nucleotides line up with TRBD2. V was clipped by 6 bases and J by 5 bases; unmatched bases: 3. Germline CDR1 SNHLY, CDR2 FYNNEI. The CDR3 contains 14 residues. The CDR3 bases are TGTGCCAGCAGAGGGGGACTAGCGGGAGACGAGCAGTACTTC. Its protein product is CASRGGLAGDEQYF.

The chain uses TRBV18 and TRBJ1-3, with 8 positions matching TRBD1. Germline values: CDR1 KGHSH, CDR2 LQKENI. This CDR3 contains 16 residues. Unmatched junction bases numbered 7, after V lost 5 bases and J lost 1 base. CDR3 amino acids: CASSWRQGLSGNTIYF. CDR3 bases: TGTGCCAGCTCATGGAGACAGGGGTTATCTGGAAACACCATATATTTT. Supplemented by reference TRBV18 and TRBJ1-3, the full variable domain reads NAGVMQNPRHLVRRRGQEARLRCSPMKGHSHVYWYRQLPEEGLKFMVYLQKENIIDESGMPKERFSAEFPKEGPSILRIQQVVRGDSAAYFCASSWRQGLSGNTIYFGEGSWLTVV.

This sequence joins TRBV6-5 and TRBJ2-7, with D perhaps matching TRBD1 (6 bases). CDR3 length: 11 amino acids. V lost 6 bases, J lost 5 bases, and 8 bases lay in between. Germline V CDR1 and CDR2: MNHEY, SVGAGI. The CDR3 DNA reads TGTGCCAGCAGCTGGGGGCACGAGCAGTACTTC. The encoded protein is CASSWGHEQYF.

The genes are TRBV6-5 and TRBJ1-1; 11 nucleotides agree with TRBD1. The CDR3 is 13 amino acids. With 6 bases clipped from V and 3 bases from J, the junction kept 0 bases outside the gene matches. The germline gives CDR1 MNHEY, CDR2 SVGAGI. Here the CDR3 DNA reads TGTGCCAGCAGGGGACAGGGGGACACTGAAGCTTTCTTT. Its protein product is CASRGQGDTEAFF.

This clone was observed a handful of times. The chain couples TRBV7-9 to TRBJ2-1; the D gene is possibly TRBD1 (5 bases). The CDR3 covers 15 residues. Germline values: CDR1 SEHNR, CDR2 FQNEAQ (reference sequence). Trimming cost V 2 bases and J 3 bases, with 11 bases left between them. CDR3 sequence (DNA): TGTGCCAGCAGCTTACAGGGCCCCTTCTACAATGAGCAGTTCTTC. This encodes CASSLQGPFYNEQFF.

There are a few counts of this clone. The chain employs TRBV7-8 and TRBJ1-1; maybe TRBD1 (6 bases). CDR1 is SGHVS and CDR2 is FQNEAQ in the germline V gene. V lost 1 base, J lost 0 bases, and 15 bases lay in between. The CDR3 sequence is 17 residues long. The CDR3, as DNA: TGTGCCAGCAGCTTAGACTCGGCAGGGGAGATGAACACTGAAGCTTTCTTT. This gives the protein CASSLDSAGEMNTEAFF.

This chain joins TRBV28 and TRBJ1-1; 9 nucleotides match TRBD1. Looked up from germline, CDR1 is MDHEN and CDR2 is SYDVKM. The CDR3 extends over 13 amino acids. The J segment lost 6 bases and the V segment lost 5 bases, leaving 4 bases of the junction unmatched. The chain's CDR3 is CASSPGTGPEAFF. The CDR3 DNA reads TGTGCCAGCAGTCCTGGGACAGGGCCTGAAGCTTTCTTT.